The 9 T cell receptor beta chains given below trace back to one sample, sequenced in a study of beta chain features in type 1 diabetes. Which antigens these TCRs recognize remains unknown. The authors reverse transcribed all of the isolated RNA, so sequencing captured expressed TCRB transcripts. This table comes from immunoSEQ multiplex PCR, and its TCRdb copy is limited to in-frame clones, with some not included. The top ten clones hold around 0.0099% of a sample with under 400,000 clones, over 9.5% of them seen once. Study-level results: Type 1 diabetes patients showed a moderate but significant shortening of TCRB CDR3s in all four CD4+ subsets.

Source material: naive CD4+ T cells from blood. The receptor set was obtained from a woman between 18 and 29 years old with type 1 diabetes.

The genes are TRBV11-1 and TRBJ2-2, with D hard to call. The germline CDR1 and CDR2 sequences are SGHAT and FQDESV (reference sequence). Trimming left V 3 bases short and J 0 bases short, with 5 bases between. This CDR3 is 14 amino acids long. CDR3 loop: CASSFSANTGELFF. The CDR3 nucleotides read TGTGCCAGCAGCTTCAGCGCGAACACCGGGGAGCTGTTTTTT. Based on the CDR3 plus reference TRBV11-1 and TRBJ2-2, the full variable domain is EAEVAQSPRYKITEKSQAVAFWCDPISGHATLYWYRQILGQGPELLVQFQDESVVDDSQLPKDRFSAERLKGVDSTLKIQPAELGDSAMYLCASSFSANTGELFFGEGSRLTVL.

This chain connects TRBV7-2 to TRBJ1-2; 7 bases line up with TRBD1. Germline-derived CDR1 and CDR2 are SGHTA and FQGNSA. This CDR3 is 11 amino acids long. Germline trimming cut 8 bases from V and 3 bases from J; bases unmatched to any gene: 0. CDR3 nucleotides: TGTGCCAGCGGGACAGACTATGGCTACACCTTC. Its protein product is CASGTDYGYTF.

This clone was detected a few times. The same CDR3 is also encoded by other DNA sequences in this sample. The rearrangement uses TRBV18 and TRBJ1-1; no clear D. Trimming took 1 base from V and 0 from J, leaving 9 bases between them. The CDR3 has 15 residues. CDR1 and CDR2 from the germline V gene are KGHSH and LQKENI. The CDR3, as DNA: TGTGCCAGCTCACCACGGGAGGAGATGAACACTGAAGCTTTCTTT. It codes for CASSPREEMNTEAFF.

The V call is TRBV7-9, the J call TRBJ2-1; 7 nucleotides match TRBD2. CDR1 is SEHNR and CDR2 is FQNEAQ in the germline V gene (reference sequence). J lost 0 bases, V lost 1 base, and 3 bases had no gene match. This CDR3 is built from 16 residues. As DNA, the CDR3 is TGTGCCAGCAGCTTAGGGCTAGCGGCCTCCTACAATGAGCAGTTCTTC. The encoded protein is CASSLGLAASYNEQFF.

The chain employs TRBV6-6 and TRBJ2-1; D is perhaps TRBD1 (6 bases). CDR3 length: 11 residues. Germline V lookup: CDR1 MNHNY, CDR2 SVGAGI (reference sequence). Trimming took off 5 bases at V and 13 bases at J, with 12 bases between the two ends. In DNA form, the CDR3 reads TGTGCCAGCAGTCCTACAGGGCTTCAGTTCTTC. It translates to CASSPTGLQFF.

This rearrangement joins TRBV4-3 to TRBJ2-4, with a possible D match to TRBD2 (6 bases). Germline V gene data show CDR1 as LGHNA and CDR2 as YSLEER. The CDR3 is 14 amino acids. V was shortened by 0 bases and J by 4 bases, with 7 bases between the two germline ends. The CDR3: CASSQDRGKNIQYF. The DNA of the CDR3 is TGCGCCAGCAGCCAAGATCGGGGGAAAAACATTCAGTACTTC.

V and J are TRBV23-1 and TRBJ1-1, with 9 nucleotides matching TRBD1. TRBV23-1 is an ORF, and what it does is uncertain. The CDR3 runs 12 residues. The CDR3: CGRGTGITEAFF. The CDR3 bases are TGCGGCAGGGGGACAGGGATAACTGAAGCTTTCTTT.

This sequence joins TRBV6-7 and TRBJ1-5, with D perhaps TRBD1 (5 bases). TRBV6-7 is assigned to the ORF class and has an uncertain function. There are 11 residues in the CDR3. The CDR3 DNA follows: TGTGCGGGGGGGTATAATCAGCCCCAGCATTTT. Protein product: CAGGYNQPQHF.

This chain's CDR3 is CASSLARVSSGANVLTF. Written as DNA, the CDR3 is TGTGCCAGCAGCTTAGCGAGGGTTTCCTCTGGGGCCAACGTCCTGACTTTC. V usage is TRBV7-8 and J usage is TRBJ2-6, with a possible D match to TRBD2 (5 bases). Looked up from germline, CDR1 is SGHVS and CDR2 is FQNEAQ. With 0 bases removed from V and 0 bases from J, the gap between germline ends came to 9 bases. The CDR3 extends over 17 amino acids.